The clone carrying this T cell receptor (beta chain) has a handful of counts. As yet, its antigen is unknown. RNA extraction and reverse transcription yielded cDNA as sequencing template. The protocol was immunoSEQ multiplex PCR, while the TCRdb copy is restricted to in-frame clones and leaves out a portion. The sample includes around 140,000 clones, 58% of them seen just once. Deletions cut 2 bases from V and 2 bases from J, with 7 bases between. Germline-derived CDR1 and CDR2 are GTSNPN and SVGIG (reference sequence). This CDR3 has 12 residues. The entry originates in a study of CD8+ T cells in alopecia areata. Study as a whole: Treated patients took oral tofacitinib at 5 to 10 mg twice daily. Notes on the study in general: Relative to normal scalp, lesional scalp, especially alopecia totalis/universalis, showed higher clonality. Tissue-resident alphabeta T cells belonging to normal skin likewise get sequenced within scalp specimens.

The investigators collected lesional scalp punch biopsies and peripheral blood from alopecia areata patients. The rearrangement uses TRBV30 and TRBJ2-7; D remains unclear. The clonotype originates from a human donor with alopecia areata. Here the sequenced sample was CD4+ T cells sorted from blood, taken at week 0. The CDR3: CAWSHSAYEQYF. The DNA of the CDR3 is TGTGCCTGGAGTCACAGCGCCTACGAGCAGTACTTC.